These 3 T cell receptor beta chains were sequenced from one sample in a study of Ad26.COV2.S vaccination and SARS-CoV-2 variants. Some clones are missing from TCRdb's copy, which holds only in-frame ones; the method was immunoSEQ multiplex PCR. Of 350,000 to 450,000 clones in the sample, 70% to 90% were seen once. The treatment here: roughly 18 received Ad26.COV2.S at low or high dose, single or two shots; about 5 received placebo; per-sample allocation not given. The samples date from day 63 after the first vaccine or placebo injection. This specimen was peripheral blood, taken in a trial of Ad26.COV2.S vaccine versus placebo. The source of these receptors is a person between 18 and 65 years old who received the Ad26.COV2.S COVID-19 vaccine or a placebo.

The chain joins TRBV12-3 or TRBV12-4 to TRBJ2-1; 7 bases fit TRBD1. CDR3 length: 13 amino acids. The V segment lost 6 bases and the J segment 5 bases; nucleotides outside the gene matches: 4. The CDR3 coding sequence is TGTGCCAGCAGCGACAGGGTGAACAATGAGCAGTTCTTC. Encoded protein: CASSDRVNNEQFF.

The chain has TRBV11-2 and TRBJ2-7; 7 bases fit TRBD1. V lost 5 bases and J lost 2; bases outside the gene matches: 9. The CDR3 has 15 residues. CDR1 is SGHAT, CDR2 FQNNGV, per germline. This CDR3 is CASSRTGTETYEQYF. For the CDR3, the DNA is TGTGCCAGCAGCCGAACCGGGACAGAAACCTACGAGCAGTACTTC.

The chain links TRBV7-2 to TRBJ2-2; D is unclear. There are 13 residues in the CDR3. Trimming cost V 4 bases and J 2 bases, with 5 bases left between them. The germline CDR1 and CDR2 sequences are SGHTA and FQGNSA. The CDR3 DNA is TGTGCCAGCAGCTATCCTAACACCGGGGAGCTGTTTTTT. Translating it yields CASSYPNTGELFF. Based on the CDR3 plus reference TRBV7-2 and TRBJ2-2, the full variable domain is GAGVSQSPSNKVTEKGKDVELRCDPISGHTALYWYRQSLGQGLEFLIYFQGNSAPDKSGLPSDRFSAERTGGSVSTLTIQRTQQEDSAVYLCASSYPNTGELFFGEGSRLTVL.